This T cell receptor (beta chain) was sequenced for a study of T-cell memory formation after mild COVID-19. TCRdb analysed the 5' RACE reads with MiXCR anew, one entry per CDR3 protein. The table includes 250,000 to 400,000 distinct CDR3 sequences, around an eighth detected once. The CDR3 length is 11 residues. V gave up 7 bases and J gave up 8 bases, with 11 bases separating them. In germline, CDR1 is MNHEY, CDR2 SVGAGI. What was sequenced was PBMCs or a T cell subset sorted from them (not recorded which). This chain connects TRBV6-5 to TRBJ1-2, with D perhaps TRBD1 (5 bases). This sequence originates from a man younger than 35 who had mild COVID-19 (a few samples of this study predate the infection). Cell type and time point are not known. The CDR3 protein is CASTQGKGYTF. The CDR3 region has the DNA TGTGCCAGCACCCAGGGAAAGGGCTACACCTTC.